This TCR beta chain was sequenced for a study of blood T cell repertoires in COVID-19. Profiling relied on immunoSEQ multiplex PCR, and the TCRdb table lists in-frame clones only, not all of them. The sample holds some 140,000 clones, roughly 78% seen once. CDR3 length equals 17 residues. Germline lookup yields CDR1 SGHVS and CDR2 FNYEAQ. V shed 5 bases and J 6 bases; nucleotides not matched to a gene: 12. The origin of this receptor is an elderly man with acute or convalescent COVID-19. Specimen: peripheral blood. The J gene is TRBJ2-2, the V gene TRBV7-6, with 10 nucleotides matching TRBD2. The chain's CDR3 is CASSQAGGRVLAGELFF. CDR3 nucleotide sequence: TGTGCCAGCAGCCAAGCGGGGGGGCGAGTGTTAGCCGGGGAGCTGTTTTTT. The entire variable domain, with the rest obtained from reference TRBV7-6 and TRBJ2-2, is as follows: GAGVSQSPRYKVTKRGQDVALRCDPISGHVSLYWYRQALGQGPEFLTYFNYEAQQDKSGLPNDRFSAERPEGSISTLTIQRTEQRDSAMYRCASSQAGGRVLAGELFFGEGSRLTVL.